Sequencing of this T cell receptor beta chain was carried out in a study of blood T cell repertoires in COVID-19. Overall study context: The United States, Italy and Spain supplied acute and convalescent COVID-19 samples.

TCRdb's table, derived via immunoSEQ multiplex PCR, lists solely in-frame clones and lacks some. Of about 71,000 clones in the sample, 75% to 95% were seen once. This CDR3 comprises 15 residues. Germline CDR1 and CDR2: SGDLS and YYNGEE. V was clipped by 0 bases and J by 2 bases; unmatched bases: 3. The chain couples TRBV9 to TRBJ2-7; 9 bases map to TRBD2. The sample comprised peripheral blood. This sequence was found in an elderly woman with acute or convalescent COVID-19. The CDR3 loop reads CASSVEASGTYEQYF. The DNA for the CDR3 is TGTGCCAGCAGCGTAGAGGCTAGCGGGACCTACGAGCAGTACTTC.